Listed below are T cell receptor beta chains from one sample, sequenced in a study of blood T cell repertoires in COVID-19. The assay was immunoSEQ multiplex PCR, and TCRdb's table has in-frame clones only and misses some. Of about 99,000 clones detected, approximately 80% appear once; the ten largest clones hold around 13%. The sequenced material came from peripheral blood. These receptor sequences come from a human donor in a cohort sampled during active COVID-19. Both conserved end residues are part of each CDR3. The order of the fields is CDR3 protein, CDR3 DNA, CDR3 length, V gene, J gene, clone size, D gene. The D gene is left open where the match is weak. Clone size is not always given. Where it is, it says once, few, many or a class for expanded clones.

CDR3aa: CATSDGDTDTQYF
CDR3nt: TGTGCCACCAGTGACGGGGACACAGATACGCAGTATTTT
len: 13
v_gene: TRBV24-1
j_gene: TRBJ2-3
abundance: -
d_gene: -

CDR3aa: CASSLEGRGSHEQYF
CDR3nt: TGTGCCAGCAGCTTAGAAGGCAGGGGGAGCCACGAGCAGTACTTC
len: 15
v_gene: TRBV7-2
j_gene: TRBJ2-7
abundance: -
d_gene: TRBD1

CDR3aa: CASSLGGGLTVSPLHF
CDR3nt: TGTGCCAGCAGCTTGGGCGGTGGGTTGACGGTTTCACCCCTCCACTTT
len: 16
v_gene: TRBV5-4
j_gene: TRBJ1-6
abundance: -
d_gene: -

CDR3aa: CASSLEGGSTEAFF
CDR3nt: TGTGCCAGCAGCTTGGAGGGTGGGAGCACTGAAGCTTTCTTT
len: 14
v_gene: TRBV5-5
j_gene: TRBJ1-1
abundance: -
d_gene: -

CDR3aa: CASSFRGRGAFF
CDR3nt: TGTGCCAGCAGTTTTCGTGGCCGAGGGGCTTTCTTT
len: 12
v_gene: TRBV27
j_gene: TRBJ1-1
abundance: -
d_gene: -

CDR3aa: CASSPGGTADTQYF
CDR3nt: TGTGCCAGCAGCCCGGGGGGGACGGCAGATACGCAGTATTTT
len: 14
v_gene: TRBV7-9
j_gene: TRBJ2-3
abundance: -
d_gene: TRBD2

CDR3aa: CASSLDGTSTDTQYF
CDR3nt: TGTGCCAGCAGCTTAGACGGGACTAGCACAGATACGCAGTATTTT
len: 15
v_gene: TRBV7-6
j_gene: TRBJ2-3
abundance: -
d_gene: -

CDR3aa: CASSWGGGQKNTEAFF
CDR3nt: TGTGCCAGCAGCTGGGGGGGTGGACAGAAGAACACTGAAGCTTTCTTT
len: 16
v_gene: TRBV5-8
j_gene: TRBJ1-1
abundance: -
d_gene: -

CDR3aa: CASSIQRGDQETQYF
CDR3nt: TGTGCCAGTAGTATCCAGCGGGGGGACCAAGAGACCCAGTACTTC
len: 15
v_gene: TRBV19
j_gene: TRBJ2-5
abundance: -
d_gene: TRBD2

CDR3aa: CASSPGTYWGYNEQFF
CDR3nt: TGTGCCAGCAGCCCGGGGACTTACTGGGGATACAATGAGCAGTTCTTC
len: 16
v_gene: TRBV5-4
j_gene: TRBJ2-1
abundance: -
d_gene: -

CDR3aa: CASSRETSGLPGELFF
CDR3nt: TGCGCCAGCAGCCGGGAGACTAGCGGACTACCCGGGGAGCTGTTTTTT
len: 16
v_gene: TRBV5-1
j_gene: TRBJ2-2
abundance: -
d_gene: TRBD2

CDR3aa: CASSQTGTEAFF
CDR3nt: TGTGCCAGCAGCCAAACAGGGACTGAAGCTTTCTTT
len: 12
v_gene: TRBV3-1/TRBV3-2
j_gene: TRBJ1-1
abundance: -
d_gene: -

CDR3aa: CASSSKETQYF
CDR3nt: TGTGCCAGCAGTTCCAAAGAGACCCAGTACTTC
len: 11
v_gene: TRBV2
j_gene: TRBJ2-5
abundance: -
d_gene: -

CDR3aa: CATSRDGGPGNTIYF
CDR3nt: TGTGCCACCAGCAGAGATGGAGGGCCTGGAAACACCATATATTTT
len: 15
v_gene: TRBV15
j_gene: TRBJ1-3
abundance: -
d_gene: -

CDR3aa: CASSGPGQGYTEAFF
CDR3nt: TGTGCCAGCAGTGGCCCGGGACAGGGTTACACTGAAGCTTTCTTT
len: 15
v_gene: TRBV2
j_gene: TRBJ1-1
abundance: -
d_gene: TRBD1

CDR3aa: CASSQGAGYGYTF
CDR3nt: TGTGCCAGCTCACAGGGGGCTGGGTATGGCTACACCTTC
len: 13
v_gene: TRBV18
j_gene: TRBJ1-2
abundance: -
d_gene: TRBD1

CDR3aa: CASRGGLIDTQYF
CDR3nt: TGTGCCAGCAGAGGGGGCCTTATAGATACGCAGTATTTT
len: 13
v_gene: TRBV5-4
j_gene: TRBJ2-3
abundance: -
d_gene: TRBD1

CDR3aa: CASSQGEYSYNEQFF
CDR3nt: TGCGCCAGCAGCCAAGGGGAGTACTCCTACAATGAGCAGTTCTTC
len: 15
v_gene: TRBV4-1
j_gene: TRBJ2-1
abundance: -
d_gene: -

CDR3aa: CASSDWTEASPLHF
CDR3nt: TGCGCCAGCAGTGATTGGACAGAGGCCTCACCCCTCCACTTT
len: 14
v_gene: TRBV10-2
j_gene: TRBJ1-6
abundance: -
d_gene: -

CDR3aa: CAISLDDYEQFF
CDR3nt: TGTGCCATCAGTCTCGATGACTATGAGCAGTTCTTC
len: 12
v_gene: TRBV10-3
j_gene: TRBJ2-1
abundance: -
d_gene: -

CDR3aa: CASSSQGTVNSPLHF
CDR3nt: TGTGCCAGCAGCTCCCAAGGGACAGTTAATTCACCCCTCCACTTT
len: 15
v_gene: TRBV7-9
j_gene: TRBJ1-6
abundance: -
d_gene: TRBD1

CDR3aa: CASKWFLRAEAFF
CDR3nt: TGTGCCAGCAAATGGTTCCTCCGGGCTGAAGCTTTCTTT
len: 13
v_gene: TRBV2
j_gene: TRBJ1-1
abundance: -
d_gene: -

CDR3aa: CASRQGTNEKLFF
CDR3nt: TGCGCCAGCAGACAGGGGACTAATGAAAAACTGTTTTTT
len: 13
v_gene: TRBV5-1
j_gene: TRBJ1-4
abundance: -
d_gene: TRBD1

CDR3aa: CASSPSGGSNEKLFF
CDR3nt: TGTGCCAGCAGCCCGTCGGGGGGCTCTAATGAAAAACTGTTTTTT
len: 15
v_gene: TRBV9
j_gene: TRBJ1-4
abundance: -
d_gene: -

CDR3aa: CASSSLTSTGGKAFF
CDR3nt: TGTGCCAGCAGCTCACTTACTTCGACAGGGGGAAAAGCTTTCTTT
len: 15
v_gene: TRBV7-2
j_gene: TRBJ1-1
abundance: -
d_gene: TRBD1

CDR3aa: CASTDRGFMNTEAFF
CDR3nt: TGTGCCAGCACCGACAGGGGATTTATGAACACTGAAGCTTTCTTT
len: 15
v_gene: TRBV27
j_gene: TRBJ1-1
abundance: once
d_gene: TRBD1

CDR3aa: CASSLGGADEQFF
CDR3nt: TGTGCCAGCAGTCTCGGTGGGGCCGATGAGCAGTTCTTC
len: 13
v_gene: TRBV6-5
j_gene: TRBJ2-1
abundance: once
d_gene: -

CDR3aa: CASSRGAGGTDTQYF
CDR3nt: TGTGCCAGCAGCCGTGGGGCGGGGGGGACAGATACGCAGTATTTT
len: 15
v_gene: TRBV5-6
j_gene: TRBJ2-3
abundance: -
d_gene: TRBD2

CDR3aa: CASSLHGGGSSYNEQFF
CDR3nt: TGCGCCAGCAGCTTGCATGGGGGCGGTTCGTCCTACAATGAGCAGTTCTTC
len: 17
v_gene: TRBV5-1
j_gene: TRBJ2-1
abundance: once
d_gene: -

CDR3aa: CASSALTGLYNEQFF
CDR3nt: TGTGCCAGCAGCGCCCTCACAGGGCTCTACAATGAGCAGTTCTTC
len: 15
v_gene: TRBV9
j_gene: TRBJ2-1
abundance: -
d_gene: -

CDR3aa: CASSPRDSSGNTIYF
CDR3nt: TGTGCCAGCAGCCCCCGGGACAGTTCTGGAAACACCATATATTTT
len: 15
v_gene: TRBV9
j_gene: TRBJ1-3
abundance: -
d_gene: TRBD1

CDR3aa: CASGPRGDTQYF
CDR3nt: TGTGCTAGTGGCCCCCGGGGGGATACGCAGTATTTT
len: 12
v_gene: TRBV12-5
j_gene: TRBJ2-3
abundance: -
d_gene: -

CDR3aa: CASSPSASATEAFF
CDR3nt: TGCGCCAGCAGCCCCTCCGCTTCAGCGACTGAAGCTTTCTTT
len: 14
v_gene: TRBV5-1
j_gene: TRBJ1-1
abundance: few
d_gene: -

CDR3aa: CASSQDQTGVGGYTF
CDR3nt: TGTGCCAGCAGCCAAGACCAGACAGGGGTGGGTGGCTACACCTTC
len: 15
v_gene: TRBV4-2
j_gene: TRBJ1-2
abundance: -
d_gene: TRBD1

CDR3aa: CASSQGGVTDTQYF
CDR3nt: TGTGCCAGCAGCCAAGGGGGGGTCACAGATACGCAGTATTTT
len: 14
v_gene: TRBV3-1/TRBV3-2
j_gene: TRBJ2-3
abundance: -
d_gene: -

CDR3aa: CASTPRRESYEQYF
CDR3nt: TGTGCCAGCACCCCGAGGAGGGAGTCCTACGAGCAGTACTTC
len: 14
v_gene: TRBV6-5
j_gene: TRBJ2-7
abundance: -
d_gene: -

CDR3aa: CASSPGQALPSGANVLTF
CDR3nt: TGTGCCAGCAGTCCCGGACAGGCCCTCCCCTCTGGGGCCAACGTCCTGACTTTC
len: 18
v_gene: TRBV6-6
j_gene: TRBJ2-6
abundance: -
d_gene: TRBD1

CDR3aa: CASSPRTDNSPLHF
CDR3nt: TGTGCCAGCAGCCCACGGACAGATAATTCACCCCTCCACTTT
len: 14
v_gene: TRBV3-1/TRBV3-2
j_gene: TRBJ1-6
abundance: -
d_gene: -

CDR3aa: CARRTDYGYTF
CDR3nt: TGTGCCAGACGTACAGATTATGGCTACACCTTC
len: 11
v_gene: TRBV2
j_gene: TRBJ1-2
abundance: -
d_gene: -

CDR3aa: CASSQRGGRSGNTIYF
CDR3nt: TGTGCCAGCAGCCAGAGGGGGGGGAGGTCCGGAAACACCATATATTTT
len: 16
v_gene: TRBV7-2
j_gene: TRBJ1-3
abundance: -
d_gene: -

CDR3aa: CASSHRDRGLSPLHF
CDR3nt: TGTGCCAGCAGCCATCGGGACAGGGGGCTCTCACCCCTCCACTTT
len: 15
v_gene: TRBV5-8
j_gene: TRBJ1-6
abundance: -
d_gene: TRBD1

CDR3aa: CASSSGTGGLNDTEAFF
CDR3nt: TGTGCCAGCAGCTCCGGGACAGGGGGCTTGAATGACACTGAAGCTTTCTTT
len: 17
v_gene: TRBV5-8
j_gene: TRBJ1-1
abundance: many
d_gene: TRBD1

CDR3aa: CSVGTVYEQYF
CDR3nt: TGCAGTGTAGGGACAGTCTACGAGCAGTACTTC
len: 11
v_gene: TRBV29-1
j_gene: TRBJ2-7
abundance: few
d_gene: TRBD1

CDR3aa: CASSLVGTEAFF
CDR3nt: TGTGCCAGCTCACTCGTCGGCACTGAAGCTTTCTTT
len: 12
v_gene: TRBV18
j_gene: TRBJ1-1
abundance: -
d_gene: -

CDR3aa: CASSPAGGADQGEAFF
CDR3nt: TGTGCCAGCTCACCAGCGGGGGGCGCTGACCAGGGGGAAGCTTTCTTT
len: 16
v_gene: TRBV18
j_gene: TRBJ1-1
abundance: -
d_gene: -

CDR3aa: CASSLVNVGRMEAFF
CDR3nt: TGTGCCAGCAGCTTGGTGAACGTGGGGCGCATGGAAGCTTTCTTT
len: 15
v_gene: TRBV5-5
j_gene: TRBJ1-1
abundance: -
d_gene: -

CDR3aa: CASSLGQESGYTF
CDR3nt: TGTGCCAGCAGCTTAGGACAAGAGAGCGGCTACACCTTC
len: 13
v_gene: TRBV7-2
j_gene: TRBJ1-2
abundance: -
d_gene: -

CDR3aa: CASSQPQGCYNEQFF
CDR3nt: TGCGCCAGCAGTCAGCCACAGGGGTGTTACAATGAGCAGTTCTTC
len: 15
v_gene: TRBV23-1
j_gene: TRBJ2-1
abundance: -
d_gene: TRBD1

CDR3aa: CATSDCGTVISNQPQHF
CDR3nt: TGTGCCACCAGTGATTGTGGGACAGTGATTAGCAATCAGCCCCAGCATTTT
len: 17
v_gene: TRBV24-1
j_gene: TRBJ1-5
abundance: -
d_gene: TRBD1

CDR3aa: CASSTGDHGELFF
CDR3nt: TGCGCCAGCAGCACAGGGGATCACGGGGAGCTGTTTTTT
len: 13
v_gene: TRBV5-1
j_gene: TRBJ2-2
abundance: -
d_gene: TRBD1

CDR3aa: CASSLRQGAVTEAFF
CDR3nt: TGTGCCAGCAGCTTAAGACAGGGGGCGGTCACTGAAGCTTTCTTT
len: 15
v_gene: TRBV7-8
j_gene: TRBJ1-1
abundance: -
d_gene: TRBD1

CDR3aa: CASSLQQAYSPLHF
CDR3nt: TGTGCCAGCAGCTTACAACAGGCATACTCACCCCTCCACTTT
len: 14
v_gene: TRBV7-2
j_gene: TRBJ1-6
abundance: -
d_gene: -

CDR3aa: CASSQDRDRGEGYTF
CDR3nt: TGTGCCAGCAGCCAAGACCGGGACAGGGGAGAAGGCTACACCTTC
len: 15
v_gene: TRBV14
j_gene: TRBJ1-2
abundance: once
d_gene: TRBD1

CDR3aa: CASSFMGDRVSSGNTIYF
CDR3nt: TGTGCCAGCAGCTTTATGGGGGACAGGGTCAGCTCTGGAAACACCATATATTTT
len: 18
v_gene: TRBV5-6
j_gene: TRBJ1-3
abundance: -
d_gene: TRBD1

CDR3aa: CASSRPCRGEMNTEAFF
CDR3nt: TGTGCCAGCAGCAGACCCTGCAGGGGCGAAATGAACACTGAAGCTTTCTTT
len: 17
v_gene: TRBV21-1
j_gene: TRBJ1-1
abundance: -
d_gene: -

CDR3aa: CASSSSGGIFGNEQYF
CDR3nt: TGTGCCAGCAGCTCCTCGGGAGGGATCTTCGGAAACGAGCAGTACTTC
len: 16
v_gene: TRBV7-9
j_gene: TRBJ2-7
abundance: -
d_gene: TRBD2